The 28 T cell receptor beta chains reported below all come from one sample, sequenced in a study of blood T cell repertoires in COVID-19. Here immunoSEQ multiplex PCR was the method, and the copy in TCRdb shows in-frame clones only, minus some. Seen here are around 170,000 clones, 85% to 95% observed once, and the top ten hold 0.5% to 0.55%. Sequencing was carried out using peripheral blood. Every receptor here comes from a middle-aged man with acute or convalescent COVID-19.

This rearrangement joins TRBV24-1 to TRBJ1-1, with 10 bases matching TRBD1. Germline V gene data show CDR1 as KGHDR and CDR2 as SFDVKD. J gave up 1 base and V 9 bases, and 10 bases lay outside the gene matches. The CDR3 runs to 16 residues. CDR3 DNA sequence: TGTGCCACCGGACGGACAGGGGGTAGGACGAACACTGAAGCTTTCTTT. As protein: CATGRTGGRTNTEAFF.

The chain's CDR3 is CASSLSQAQETQYF. DNA for the CDR3: TGTGCCAGCAGCTTGAGCCAGGCCCAAGAGACCCAGTACTTC. This chain connects TRBV7-3 to TRBJ2-5; D not certain. Between the trimmed V and J ends, which lost 3 bases and 1 base, there was a span of 9 bases. CDR3 length: 14 amino acids. CDR1 and CDR2 (germline): SGHTA, FQGTGA.

V and J are TRBV27 and TRBJ1-6, with TRBD1 matching 10 bases. V trimming: 6 bases; J trimming: 14 bases; junction bases outside the gene matches: 7. CDR1 is MNHEY, CDR2 SMNVEV, per germline (reference sequence). The CDR3 runs to 13 residues. Written as DNA, the CDR3 is TGTGCCAGCAGCCTTACCGGGACAGGGGCCCTCCACTTT. It translates to CASSLTGTGALHF.

This clone has just a few counts. The rearrangement uses TRBV5-4 and TRBJ2-7, with D perhaps TRBD2 (6 bases). The CDR3 length is 15 residues. Per germline, CDR1 SGHNT and CDR2 YYREEE (reference sequence). Between the trimmed V and J ends, which lost 4 bases and 7 bases, there was a span of 21 bases. The CDR3 DNA reads TGTGCCAGCAGCCTGGCGGGAATCGGCACTCGGGAGCAGTACTTC. Protein product: CASSLAGIGTREQYF.

The chain employs TRBV12-5 and TRBJ1-5; D remains ambiguous. The V end lost 2 bases, the J end lost 7 bases, and 9 bases lay between the germline ends. The CDR3 runs 13 residues. Germline CDR1 is LGHNT and CDR2 is FRNRAP. CDR3 coding DNA: TGTGCTAGTGGTTTGACGGGGAGGCAGCCCCAGCATTTT. Amino acid sequence: CASGLTGRQPQHF.

The chain is built from TRBV7-9 and TRBJ2-5; weak D call: TRBD2 (7 bases). The CDR3 sequence is 16 residues long. Germline CDR1 is SEHNR and CDR2 is FQNEAQ (reference sequence). The ends were cut back, 2 bases at V and 4 bases at J, with 17 bases in the middle. The CDR3 DNA follows: TGTGCCAGCAGCTTACTAGCGGCCCTAGGGGGAGAGACCCAGTACTTC. It is translated as CASSLLAALGGETQYF.

The chain combines TRBV7-8 with TRBJ1-1; D is undetermined. The V end lost 4 bases, the J end lost 0 bases, and 12 bases lay between the germline ends. The CDR3 totals 15 residues. Per the germline V gene, CDR1 is SGHVS and CDR2 is FQNEAQ. The DNA for the CDR3 is TGTGCCAGCAGCTCGTATCTAAAGATGAACACTGAAGCTTTCTTT. This codes for CASSSYLKMNTEAFF.

V and J are TRBV4-2 and TRBJ1-3; 7 bases align to TRBD1. The germline CDR1 and CDR2 sequences are LGHNA and YNFKEQ. This CDR3 region has 15 residues. The V segment lost 4 bases and the J segment 4 bases; nucleotides outside the gene matches: 7. CDR3 residues: CASSPDDRDGNTIYF. CDR3 bases: TGTGCCAGCAGCCCAGACGACAGGGACGGAAACACCATATATTTT.

The CDR3 reads CASSRQSNTGELFF. DNA for the CDR3: TGCGCCAGCAGCCGTCAATCGAACACCGGGGAGCTGTTTTTT. The rearrangement links TRBV4-1 to TRBJ2-2; D remains ambiguous. In germline, CDR1 is MGHRA, CDR2 YSYEKL. The V and J ends lost 4 bases and 0 bases respectively, with 6 bases between them. The length of the CDR3 is 14 residues.

V is TRBV19 and J is TRBJ2-3; D is undetermined. The V and J ends lost 3 bases and 6 bases respectively, with 13 bases between them. Germline V lookup: CDR1 LNHDA, CDR2 SQIVND (reference sequence). CDR3 length: 14 amino acids. CDR3 loop: CASSIRPSPDTQYF. The CDR3 DNA reads TGTGCCAGTAGTATCCGTCCTAGTCCGGATACGCAGTATTTT. The full variable domain, with the rest looked up from reference TRBV19 and TRBJ2-3, is DGGITQSPKYLFRKEGQNVTLSCEQNLNHDAMYWYRQDPGQGLRLIYYSQIVNDFQKGDIAEGYSVSREKKESFPLTVTSAQKNPTAFYLCASSIRPSPDTQYFGPGTRLTVL.

The chain couples TRBV5-1 to TRBJ2-3; 11 bases line up with TRBD2. Germline CDR1 is SGHRS and CDR2 is YFSETQ. The CDR3 is made up of 16 amino acids. After removal of 4 bases from V and 0 bases from J, the junction contained 4 bases not matched to a gene. CDR3 residues: CASSPGLAASTDTQYF. CDR3 coding DNA: TGCGCCAGCAGCCCGGGACTAGCGGCCAGCACAGATACGCAGTATTTT.

The DNA of the CDR3 is TGCAGCGTGGCCGGACAGGGTTACAATGAGCAGTTCTTC. This translates into CSVAGQGYNEQFF. The V call is TRBV29-1, the J call TRBJ2-1; 8 positions match TRBD1. V gave up 6 bases and J gave up 4 bases; unmatched junction bases: 5. The length of the CDR3 is 13 residues. Per germline, CDR1 SQVTM and CDR2 ANQGSEA.

V usage is TRBV7-9 and J usage is TRBJ2-5; weak D call: TRBD2 (5 bases). The CDR3 loop spans 14 amino acids. The V gene lost 4 bases and the J gene lost 5 bases, with 14 bases spanning the gap. Germline CDR1 SEHNR, CDR2 FQNEAQ (reference sequence). The CDR3 DNA sequence: TGTGCCAGCAGCTCCTCGGGGTTCCCGGAGACCCAGTACTTC. Its translation is CASSSSGFPETQYF.

CDR3: CASSERGGYEQYF. The CDR3 DNA sequence: TGTGCCAGCAGTGAAAGGGGCGGCTACGAGCAGTACTTC. This chain joins TRBV6-1 and TRBJ2-7, with D possibly matching TRBD1 (5 bases). Between the trimmed V and J ends, which lost 2 bases and 3 bases, there was a span of 8 bases. CDR1 is MNHNS, CDR2 SASEGT, per germline. CDR3 length: 13 residues.

The CDR3 protein is CASSLAGGVYDEQYV. The CDR3 DNA follows: TGTGCCAGCAGTTTAGCGGGGGGTGTATACGACGAGCAGTACGTC. The rearrangement joins TRBV28 to TRBJ2-7, with 8 nucleotides matching TRBD2. This CDR3 spans 15 amino acids. CDR1 MDHEN and CDR2 SYDVKM come from the germline V gene. V dropped 2 bases and J dropped 5; count of bases not matched to a gene: 8.

The chain employs TRBV7-2 and TRBJ1-6; possible D gene TRBD1, 6 bases. The V end lost 1 base, the J end lost 9 bases, and 19 bases lay between the germline ends. Germline V gene data show CDR1 as SGHTA and CDR2 as FQGNSA. The CDR3 extends over 17 amino acids. CDR3 residues: CASSLVWQGTTGSPLHF. CDR3 nucleotides: TGTGCCAGCAGCTTAGTTTGGCAGGGGACAACCGGTTCACCCCTCCACTTT. The variable domain in full, with the rest retrieved from reference TRBV7-2 and TRBJ1-6, is GAGVSQSPSNKVTEKGKDVELRCDPISGHTALYWYRQSLGQGLEFLIYFQGNSAPDKSGLPSDRFSAERTGGSVSTLTIQRTQQEDSAVYLCASSLVWQGTTGSPLHFGNGTRLTVT.

This clone was counted a single time. The chain combines TRBV7-2 with TRBJ2-2, with D tentatively TRBD1 (5 bases). Looked up from germline, CDR1 is SGHTA and CDR2 is FQGNSA. V was clipped by 5 bases and J by 7 bases, with 20 bases between them. This CDR3 spans 16 amino acids. The CDR3 DNA reads TGTGCCAGCAGCCCCCACCATCGACAGTATGGCGGGGAGCTGTTTTTT. This gives the protein CASSPHHRQYGGELFF.

The chain links TRBV5-1 to TRBJ1-1; 12 bases map to TRBD1. V was pared by 2 bases and J by 4 bases, with 9 bases of the junction left unmatched. This CDR3 is 17 amino acids long. Germline V gene lookup returns CDR1 SGHRS and CDR2 YFSETQ. The CDR3 protein is CASSFGGTGGDGTEAFF. CDR3 bases: TGCGCCAGCAGCTTTGGGGGGACAGGGGGCGATGGCACTGAAGCTTTCTTT.

This chain connects TRBV29-1 to TRBJ1-1, with TRBD1 identical over 7 bases. Germline V gene sequence: CDR1 SQVTM, CDR2 ANQGSEA. V shed 7 bases and J 11 bases; nucleotides not matched to a gene: 16. There are 13 residues in the CDR3. The CDR3 reads CSALGQPRSWAFF. In nucleotides, the CDR3 is TGCAGCGCCCTGGGACAGCCGCGTTCGTGGGCTTTCTTT. Filled out from reference TRBV29-1 and TRBJ1-1, the complete variable domain reads SAVISQKPSRDICQRGTSLTIQCQVDSQVTMMFWYRQQPGQSLTLIATANQGSEATYESGFVIDKFPISRPNLTFSTLTVSNMSPEDSSIYLCSALGQPRSWAFFGQGTRLTVV.

The chain joins TRBV6-5 to TRBJ2-1; a possible D gene is TRBD2 (5 bases). The ends were cut back, 0 bases at V and 9 bases at J, with 15 bases in the middle. CDR3 size: 15 residues. Germline V CDR1 and CDR2: MNHEY, SVGAGI. For the CDR3, the DNA is TGTGCCAGCAGTTACTCGTTCCGAGGGCTCAGTGAGCAGTTCTTC. As protein: CASSYSFRGLSEQFF.

The gene calls are TRBV18 and TRBJ1-1, with 7 bases identical to TRBD1. The CDR3 has 15 residues. The germline V gene has CDR1 KGHSH and CDR2 LQKENI. V dropped 5 bases and J dropped 0; count of bases not matched to a gene: 6. CDR3 nucleotides: TGTGCCAGCTCATTACAGGGGTTCATGAACACTGAAGCTTTCTTT. Its protein is CASSLQGFMNTEAFF.

Only one count was recorded for this clone. Written as DNA, the CDR3 is TGTGCCAGCAGCTTATCAGGTTACGAGCAGTACTTC. Its translation: CASSLSGYEQYF. The chain employs TRBV7-9 and TRBJ2-7; D is ambiguous. V lost 2 bases and J lost 4, with 6 bases in between. The CDR3 covers 12 residues. The germline V gene encodes CDR1 SEHNR and CDR2 FQNEAQ (reference sequence).

The V call is TRBV7-9, the J call TRBJ2-7; 7 nucleotides match TRBD2. Looked up from germline, CDR1 is SEHNR and CDR2 is FQNEAQ (reference sequence). The V segment lost 1 base and the J segment 6 bases; nucleotides outside the gene matches: 9. The CDR3 is 15 residues long. In DNA, the CDR3 is TGTGCCAGCAGCTTAGGAGGCCGGGAGGTCACCGAGCAGTACTTC. Protein: CASSLGGREVTEQYF.

The V gene is TRBV11-3, the J gene TRBJ2-1, with 7 bases identical to TRBD1. CDR3 size: 14 residues. Germline V CDR1 and CDR2: SGHNT, YENEEA. J gave up 6 bases and V 1 base, and 3 bases lay outside the gene matches. The CDR3 bases are TGTGCCAGCAGCTTAGCTTCAGGGGGCAATGAGCAGTTCTTC. This sequence encodes CASSLASGGNEQFF.

The rearrangement uses TRBV12-3 or TRBV12-4 and TRBJ2-3; 8 nucleotides match TRBD2. V dropped 3 bases and J dropped 10; count of bases not matched to a gene: 3. This CDR3 spans 12 amino acids. The DNA of the CDR3 is TGTGCCAGCAGTTTCCGGCGGGGGGCGCAGTATTTT. It translates to CASSFRRGAQYF.

This sequence joins TRBV24-1 and TRBJ2-1, with TRBD2 matching 12 bases. The CDR3 is 19 amino acids. Losses at the gene ends were 4 bases for V and 6 bases for J; bases not matched to a gene: 15. Germline lookup yields CDR1 KGHDR and CDR2 SFDVKD. The CDR3 reads CATSDPLAGGTLGINEQFF. DNA for the CDR3: TGTGCCACCAGTGACCCCCTAGCGGGGGGGACCTTAGGGATCAATGAGCAGTTCTTC.

This clone was seen more than once but under ten times. The rearrangement joins TRBV18 to TRBJ1-5; a weak D match, TRBD1 (6 bases). In germline, CDR1 is KGHSH, CDR2 LQKENI. The CDR3 is 17 amino acids. V shed 2 bases and J shed 7 bases, with 21 bases lying between them. In DNA, the CDR3 is TGTGCCAGCTCACCAACTCACGGGACAAAACAGAACCAGCCCCAGCATTTT. This gives the protein CASSPTHGTKQNQPQHF.

The genes are TRBV12-3 or TRBV12-4 and TRBJ2-3, with D tentatively TRBD2 (6 bases). The V end lost 5 bases, the J end lost 8 bases, and 14 bases lay between the germline ends. The CDR3 sequence is 13 residues long. This chain's CDR3 is CASSDGGSATQYF. In DNA, the CDR3 is TGTGCCAGCAGTGATGGGGGGTCCGCTACGCAGTATTTT.